This T cell receptor beta chain was retrieved from a study of T cell changes during pregnancy in multiple sclerosis. Only in-frame clones appear in the TCRdb table, and some are missing; sequencing was by immunoSEQ multiplex PCR. This table holds approximately 32,000 clones, approximately 90% found once. This CDR3 has 14 residues. This specimen consisted of CD8+ T cells from peripheral blood mononuclear cells, obtained in the first trimester of pregnancy. The origin of this receptor is a female donor with multiple sclerosis, enrolled in a pregnancy study. This rearrangement joins TRBV12-2 to TRBJ2-7; no DNA check was done on the table's D call, TRBD1. TRBV12-2 is a recognized pseudogene. The CDR3 nucleotides read TGTGCAAGTCGCGCTCGGACAGGCCCCTACGAGCAGTACTTC. This translates into CASRARTGPYEQYF.